The rows below give T cell receptor beta chains drawn from one sample of a study of T cell repertoires in cytomegalovirus infection. TCRdb recomputed calls from the reads with MiXCR, one row per CDR3 protein. Of 400,000 or so distinct CDR3 sequences listed, approximately 30% are singletons. Sequencing was performed on PBMCs. The receptors stem from a human donor in good health (CMV status not recorded). Some clones in this sample may be carry-over from other donors' samples. CDR3s include the opening cysteine and the closing phenylalanine or tryptophan.

CDR3 length: 17; J gene: TRBJ2-6; V gene: TRBV7-2; CDR3 protein: CATPGYGGLGGANVLTF
CDR3 length: 14; J gene: TRBJ2-1; V gene: TRBV5-6; CDR3 protein: CASSSGLHYNEQFF
CDR3 length: 15; J gene: TRBJ2-7; V gene: TRBV19; CDR3 protein: CASSSGGGSSYEQYF
CDR3 length: 16; J gene: TRBJ2-2; V gene: TRBV6-2/TRBV6-3; CDR3 protein: CASSYRGLADTGELFF
CDR3 length: 15; J gene: TRBJ2-1; V gene: TRBV19; CDR3 protein: CASQGGQIPYNEQFF
CDR3 length: 15; J gene: TRBJ2-5; V gene: TRBV20-1; CDR3 protein: CSARTGTSGQETQYF
CDR3 length: 17; J gene: TRBJ2-3; V gene: TRBV3-1; CDR3 protein: CASSQRTSGGTTDTQYF
CDR3 length: 17; J gene: TRBJ2-5; V gene: TRBV4-1; CDR3 protein: CASTSRAGLTPGETQYF
CDR3 length: 14; J gene: TRBJ2-5; V gene: TRBV7-3; CDR3 protein: CASSLSGIGETQYF
CDR3 length: 15; J gene: TRBJ1-6; V gene: TRBV4-1; CDR3 protein: CDSSQEGEANSPLHF
CDR3 length: 15; J gene: TRBJ2-1; V gene: TRBV20-1; CDR3 protein: CSARDAGTQRNEQFF
CDR3 length: 14; J gene: TRBJ2-7; V gene: TRBV5-1; CDR3 protein: CASSPGQDSYEQYF
CDR3 length: 14; J gene: TRBJ2-7; V gene: TRBV4-2; CDR3 protein: CASSQVEQSYEQYF
CDR3 length: 15; J gene: TRBJ1-1; V gene: TRBV13; CDR3 protein: CASSLELGSNTEAFF
CDR3 length: 13; J gene: TRBJ2-1; V gene: TRBV11-2; CDR3 protein: CASSITALNEQFF
CDR3 length: 12; J gene: TRBJ2-5; V gene: TRBV6-5; CDR3 protein: CATGTSGETQYF
CDR3 length: 13; J gene: TRBJ1-5; V gene: TRBV6-6; CDR3 protein: CASSATVRQPQHF
CDR3 length: 15; J gene: TRBJ1-3; V gene: TRBV7-2; CDR3 protein: CASSGHRGTGNTIYF
CDR3 length: 15; J gene: TRBJ2-1; V gene: TRBV6-2/TRBV6-3; CDR3 protein: CASSYRTVSYNEQFF
CDR3 length: 12; J gene: TRBJ2-7; V gene: TRBV6-2/TRBV6-3; CDR3 protein: CASRIQTYEQYF
CDR3 length: 17; J gene: TRBJ1-5; V gene: TRBV5-6; CDR3 protein: CASSLNFRGASNQPQHF
CDR3 length: 17; J gene: TRBJ2-7; V gene: TRBV28; CDR3 protein: CASSLGAGTAISYEQYF
CDR3 length: 13; J gene: TRBJ2-7; V gene: TRBV6-2/TRBV6-3; CDR3 protein: CASSSMHPQKQYF
CDR3 length: 15; J gene: TRBJ2-5; V gene: TRBV28; CDR3 protein: CASSLGGQGQETQYF
CDR3 length: 15; J gene: TRBJ2-7; V gene: TRBV4-2; CDR3 protein: CASSQVLGSEHEQYF
CDR3 length: 17; J gene: TRBJ2-5; V gene: TRBV2; CDR3 protein: CASVRRKRGIPQETQYF
CDR3 length: 15; J gene: TRBJ1-6; V gene: TRBV7-2; CDR3 protein: CASSLVGTNNSPLHF
CDR3 length: 13; J gene: TRBJ1-1; V gene: TRBV7-9; CDR3 protein: CASSQFGGTEAFF
CDR3 length: 16; J gene: TRBJ1-1; V gene: TRBV11-2; CDR3 protein: CASSNPPRSLNTEAFF
CDR3 length: 12; J gene: TRBJ1-1; V gene: TRBV29-1; CDR3 protein: CSVDRMNTEAFF
CDR3 length: 14; J gene: TRBJ1-6; V gene: TRBV25-1; CDR3 protein: CASSGSSKNSPLHF
CDR3 length: 14; J gene: TRBJ2-1; V gene: TRBV7-2; CDR3 protein: CASSLASPYNEQFF
CDR3 length: 14; J gene: TRBJ1-2; V gene: TRBV3-1; CDR3 protein: CASSQPDGLSGYTF
CDR3 length: 15; J gene: TRBJ1-1; V gene: TRBV20-1; CDR3 protein: CSASRNRGLNTEAFF
CDR3 length: 13; J gene: TRBJ1-6; V gene: TRBV29-1; CDR3 protein: CSVASGVSSPLHF
CDR3 length: 14; J gene: TRBJ1-2; V gene: TRBV11-2; CDR3 protein: CASSTQGERNGYTF
CDR3 length: 13; J gene: TRBJ1-1; V gene: TRBV20-1; CDR3 protein: CSAKGTHGTEAFF
CDR3 length: 17; J gene: TRBJ2-7; V gene: TRBV28; CDR3 protein: CASRGFGTGPSPYEQYF
CDR3 length: 14; J gene: TRBJ1-6; V gene: TRBV7-9; CDR3 protein: CASSLKADNSPLHF
CDR3 length: 15; J gene: TRBJ1-5; V gene: TRBV28; CDR3 protein: CASNEQGLSNQPQHF
CDR3 length: 13; J gene: TRBJ1-4; V gene: TRBV12-3/TRBV12-4; CDR3 protein: CASSLPGGRKLFF
CDR3 length: 15; J gene: TRBJ2-1; V gene: TRBV7-3; CDR3 protein: CASTPGGGSYNEQFF
CDR3 length: 16; J gene: TRBJ2-2; V gene: TRBV11-3; CDR3 protein: CASSLSWSGSTGELFF
CDR3 length: 15; J gene: TRBJ2-2; V gene: TRBV5-1; CDR3 protein: CASSWGNRGTGELFF
CDR3 length: 11; J gene: TRBJ2-5; V gene: TRBV28; CDR3 protein: CASSVEETQYF
CDR3 length: 13; J gene: TRBJ1-2; V gene: TRBV19; CDR3 protein: CASKGAWVYGYTF